Given below is one T cell receptor (beta chain) in context. Its antigen is unidentified. A much larger clone sits a single nucleotide away, making a read error possible. The data were taken from a study of tumor and adjacent non-tumor tissue in lung cancer. The CDR3 spans 13 residues. Germline CDR1 is SGHNT and CDR2 is YYREEE (reference sequence). RNA was extracted from bulk tissue without any cell sorting. Notes on the study in general: TCR diversity was significantly greater in tumor than normal lung tissue.

The library came from three nested PCR rounds adapted from ARM-PCR protocols. MiXCR was run by TCRdb on the multiplex PCR reads, yielding one entry per CDR3 protein. This sample has 100,000 to 150,000 distinct CDR3 sequences, with roughly 64% found just once. This clonotype was obtained from a man under 40 with non-small cell lung cancer. The chain combines TRBV5-4 with TRBJ2-7; TRBD1 matches 7 bases. The sequenced sample consisted of lung tumor tissue. Here the CDR3 DNA reads TGTGTCAGCAGCTCGGGGCAGGGGGATCAGCAGTACTTC. Its protein product is CVSSSGQGDQQYF.